This T cell receptor (beta chain) was recorded in a study of PD-L1 blockade in urothelial cancer. Study as a whole: Between 0 and 3 prior chemotherapy regimens had been given to patients. A median around 150,000 T cells were found in blood samples.

Produced via immunoSEQ multiplex PCR; TCRdb's table is partial and in-frame only. Of some 40,000 clones listed, roughly 89% are singletons. As concerns this clone: Its antigen is as yet unknown.

Broader study findings: Having blood TCR clonality under the median before treatment predicted better survival.

The time point denotes: peripheral blood 6 weeks after treatment start. The germline V and J ends were trimmed by 1 base and 5 bases, with 20 bases remaining between them. The CDR3 has 17 residues. Germline V lookup: CDR1 MNHNS, CDR2 SASEGT. The chain employs TRBV6-1 and TRBJ2-5; D is possibly TRBD1 (7 bases). The sequence was collected from a man between 65 and 85 years old with urothelial cancer. Sequenced here: PBMCs, sampled around atezolizumab (anti-PD-L1) treatment. This chain's CDR3 is CASSEVLRQGGRETQYF. As DNA, the CDR3 is TGTGCCAGCAGTGAAGTCTTGAGACAGGGTGGGAGGGAGACCCAGTACTTC.